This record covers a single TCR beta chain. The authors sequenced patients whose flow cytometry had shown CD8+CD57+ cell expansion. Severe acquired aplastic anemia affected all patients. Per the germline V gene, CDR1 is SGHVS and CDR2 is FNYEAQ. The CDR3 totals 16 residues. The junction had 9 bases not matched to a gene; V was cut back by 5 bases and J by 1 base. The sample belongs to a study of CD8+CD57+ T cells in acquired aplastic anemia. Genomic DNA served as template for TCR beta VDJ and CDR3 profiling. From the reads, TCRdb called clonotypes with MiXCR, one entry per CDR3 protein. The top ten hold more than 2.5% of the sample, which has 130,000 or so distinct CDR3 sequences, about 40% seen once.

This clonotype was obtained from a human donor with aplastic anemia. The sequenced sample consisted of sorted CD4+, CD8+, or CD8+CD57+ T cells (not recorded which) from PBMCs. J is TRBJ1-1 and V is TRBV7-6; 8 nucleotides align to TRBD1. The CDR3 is CASSRDRQNGNTEAFF. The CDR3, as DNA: TGTGCCAGCAGCCGGGACAGGCAGAACGGGAACACTGAAGCTTTCTTT.